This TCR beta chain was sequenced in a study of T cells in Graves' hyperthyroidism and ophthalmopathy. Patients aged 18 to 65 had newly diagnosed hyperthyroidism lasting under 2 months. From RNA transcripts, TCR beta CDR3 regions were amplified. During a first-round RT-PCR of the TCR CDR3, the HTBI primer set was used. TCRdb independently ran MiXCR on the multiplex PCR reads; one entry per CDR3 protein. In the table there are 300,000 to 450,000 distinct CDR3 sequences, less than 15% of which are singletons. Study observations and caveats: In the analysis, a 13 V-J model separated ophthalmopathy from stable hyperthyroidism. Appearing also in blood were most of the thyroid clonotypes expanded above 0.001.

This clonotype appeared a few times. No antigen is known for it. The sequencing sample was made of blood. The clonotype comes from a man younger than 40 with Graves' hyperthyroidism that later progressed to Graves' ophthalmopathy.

In DNA, the CDR3 is TGCGCCAGCAGCCAAGCGTCCCTCGGTTTAAGCAATCAGCCCCAGCATTTT. Amino acid sequence: CASSQASLGLSNQPQHF. The chain joins TRBV4-1 to TRBJ1-5; no clear D gene. The CDR3 is made up of 17 amino acids. Germline V gives CDR1 MGHRA, CDR2 YSYEKL. The germline V and J ends were trimmed by 1 base and 1 base, with 14 bases remaining between them.